Included here is one T cell receptor beta chain sequence, with context. Its target is not known. The sample originates from a study of T cell responses to AZD1222 COVID-19 vaccine. Whole-study findings and limits: Researchers report vaccine-associated CD4 TCRs spanning spike, with dominance at 160-218 and 743-854. Clonal diversity was possibly underestimated; the donors were predominantly white British and more often female. Sampled repertoires all dated from after the peak T cell response.

Assay: immunoSEQ multiplex PCR; the TCRdb copy retains only in-frame clones and omits some. This table has about 28,000 clones, roughly 78% appearing once. Deletions cut 10 bases from V and 4 bases from J, with 8 bases between. This CDR3 is 12 amino acids long. Sequenced material: peripheral blood, taken on day 0 of AZD1222 vaccination. The receptor was derived from an adult in good health. The V gene is TRBV12-3 or TRBV12-4, the J gene TRBJ2-6; D not resolved. Here the CDR3 DNA reads TGTGCCACCAGCCCCGGGGCCAACGTCCTGACTTTC. Its protein is CATSPGANVLTF.